Reported below is one T cell receptor (beta chain). V dropped 1 base and J dropped 5 bases, with 3 bases sitting between them. The CDR3 runs to 12 residues. Reverse transcription of 0.5 to 1 ug RNA was performed with random hexamers. Amplification of the TCR beta CDR3 was carried out by immunoSEQ multiplex PCR, which spanned a total of 54 Vbeta and 13 Jbeta segments. TCRdb reanalysed the immunoSEQ multiplex PCR reads using MiXCR and keeps one entry per CDR3 protein. The sample lists about 150,000 distinct CDR3 sequences, around 95% occurring once. This sample is part of a study of CD8 T cells in Susac syndrome. Sequencing of TCR beta, carried out with a high-throughput approach, was applied to CD8+ and CD4+ T cells from the blood. Relapsing-remitting disease, either stable or active, was present in the treatment-naive patients who were the multiple sclerosis controls. TEMRA cells were FACS-enriched, unlike CD8+ and CD4+ T cells, which were negatively isolated.

The clonotype was recovered from a human donor with multiple sclerosis. Source material: CD8+ T cells from PBMCs. V usage is TRBV12-3 or TRBV12-4 and J usage is TRBJ2-1; D is undetermined. This CDR3 is CASSLENNEQFF. The CDR3 nucleotides are TGTGCCAGCAGTTTAGAGAACAATGAGCAGTTCTTC.